This T cell receptor beta chain was recorded in a study of blood T cells in healthy people across ages. The CDR3 has 16 amino acids. CDR1 and CDR2 from the germline V gene are MGHDK and SYGVNS. Using a J-beta primer mix together with a sample-barcoded 5' primer, a second PCR was run for roughly 7 to 12 cycles. MiXCR, applied by TCRdb to the 5' RACE reads, yields one record per CDR3 protein. This sample has 1.8 million or so distinct CDR3 sequences; roughly two fifths occur once, and the top ten carry roughly 23%. Peripheral blood was drawn, roughly 10 milliliters per donor. The gene calls are TRBV25-1 and TRBJ2-4; perhaps TRBD2 as D (5 bases). The assigned J gene may be wrong: the sequence end matches TRBJ2-5 better. Sequencing input: blood. The receptor was derived from a human donor in good health. The CDR3, as DNA: TGTGCCAGCAGTACGCTGGACTTTCCAAACCAAGAGACCCAGTACTTC. Its protein is CASSTLDFPNQETQYF.